This record looks at one TCR beta chain sequence and its context. Its antigen is still unknown. This record comes from a study of cytomegalovirus exposure and HLA in healthy donors. Study-level findings and limits: The investigators catalogued 164 TCR beta chains as cytomegalovirus-associated. In an earlier analysis, most TCR beta V segments were productive about 87% or about 30% of the time.

CDR1 is SGHTA, CDR2 FQGTGA, per germline. The V segment lost 2 bases and the J segment 11 bases; nucleotides outside the gene matches: 4. CDR3 length: 12 residues. Both 60 Vbeta primers and 13 Jbeta primers went into the PCR. Repertoires were generated with immunoSEQ multiplex PCR, while TCRdb's copy carries only in-frame clones and drops some. This sample contains 55,000 to 75,000 clones. Sequencing was performed on PBMCs. This clonotype was obtained from a male donor in good health and CMV-seronegative. The chain is built from TRBV7-3 and TRBJ2-3; TRBD1 aligns across 7 bases. CDR3 sequence (DNA): TGTGCCAGCAGCTTAGAGGGGGCCGGGCAGTATTTT. It specifies CASSLEGAGQYF.